What follows are 8 T cell receptor beta chains derived from one specimen sequenced in a study of blood T cell repertoires in COVID-19. Clones were read by immunoSEQ multiplex PCR, and TCRdb kept only the in-frame ones, dropping some. The sample carries 250,000 to 400,000 clones, 85% recorded once. The specimen sequenced was PBMCs or T cells enriched from blood (not recorded which). These receptors were taken from a woman in her 30s who had been exposed to COVID-19.

The chain combines TRBV3-1 (or the pseudogene TRBV3-2) with TRBJ2-7; D perhaps matches TRBD2 (6 bases). Germline lookup yields CDR1 LGHDT and CDR2 YNNKEL (reference sequence). V was pared by 3 bases and J by 5 bases, with 17 bases between. The CDR3 runs to 15 residues. The CDR3 protein is CASSHATGRSNEQYF. The CDR3 region has the DNA TGTGCCAGCAGCCACGCAACTGGGAGGTCCAACGAGCAGTACTTC.

The chain couples TRBV10-1 to TRBJ2-7, with no clear D. CDR1 is WNHNN and CDR2 is SYGVQD in the germline V gene (reference sequence). The V end was cut by 3 bases, the J end by 1 base, with 10 bases between. This CDR3 is built from 14 residues. The chain's CDR3 is CASSDNTESYEQYF. The CDR3 nucleotides are TGCGCCAGCAGTGATAATACGGAGTCCTACGAGCAGTACTTC.

The V call is TRBV19, the J call TRBJ2-7; tentatively, D is TRBD2 (6 bases). V shed 3 bases and J shed 5 bases, with 20 bases lying between them. The germline gives CDR1 LNHDA, CDR2 SQIVND (reference sequence). The CDR3 spans 16 residues. CDR3 protein: CASSISLSGTLDEQYF. The CDR3, as DNA: TGTGCCAGTAGTATCTCTCTCTCCGGGACTCTCGACGAGCAGTACTTC.

This chain uses TRBV4-3 with TRBJ1-1, with D perhaps matching TRBD1 (6 bases). Germline V CDR1 and CDR2: LGHNA, YSLEER. Trimming took 1 base from V and 10 from J, leaving 10 bases between them. This CDR3 has 12 residues. CDR3 region: CASSQGGGRAFF. CDR3 nucleotides: TGCGCCAGCAGCCAAGGGGGGGGGCGAGCTTTCTTT.

The J gene is TRBJ2-3, the V gene TRBV6-4, with D uncertain. Germline lookup yields CDR1 MRHNA and CDR2 SNTAGT. V was shortened by 4 bases and J by 5 bases, with 13 bases between the two germline ends. This CDR3 has 14 amino acids. CDR3 DNA sequence: TGTGCCAGCAGTGCGCTGGGTAACAGAGATACGCAGTATTTT. It translates to CASSALGNRDTQYF.

The chain is built from TRBV6-5 and TRBJ1-1; TRBD1 matches at 7 bases. This CDR3 comprises 16 residues. Trimming at V came to 2 bases and at J to 1 base, leaving 7 bases not matched to a gene. The germline CDR1 and CDR2 sequences are MNHEY and SVGAGI. The DNA for the CDR3 is TGTGCCAGCAGTTACGCCTCCGGGACAGCGAACACTGAAGCTTTCTTT. This encodes CASSYASGTANTEAFF.

The J gene is TRBJ1-1, the V gene TRBV5-6; 9 positions match TRBD1. The germline V gene encodes CDR1 SGHDT and CDR2 YYEEEE. The CDR3 extends over 16 amino acids. Trimming at V came to 0 bases and at J to 0 bases, leaving 3 bases not matched to a gene. The CDR3 is CASSLDRGLMNTEAFF. The CDR3 DNA is TGTGCCAGCAGCTTGGACAGGGGGCTAATGAACACTGAAGCTTTCTTT. Filled out from reference TRBV5-6 and TRBJ1-1, the complete variable domain reads DAGVTQSPTHLIKTRGQQVTLRCSPKSGHDTVSWYQQALGQGPQFIFQYYEEEERQRGNFPDRFSGHQFPNYSSELNVNALLLGDSALYLCASSLDRGLMNTEAFFGQGTRLTVV.

The chain is built from TRBV11-2 and TRBJ2-7; maybe TRBD2 (5 bases). The CDR3 extends over 17 amino acids. The germline V and J ends were trimmed by 4 bases and 4 bases, with 23 bases remaining between them. Germline loops: CDR1 SGHAT, CDR2 FQNNGV. CDR3 nucleotides: TGTGCCAGCAGCTCCCAAACGGGTAGCGCCTCGAGGTACGAGCAGTACTTC. This gives the protein CASSSQTGSASRYEQYF.